Listed below are T cell receptor beta chains from one sample, sequenced in a study of T cell responses to AZD1222 COVID-19 vaccine. Some clones are missing from TCRdb's copy, which holds only in-frame ones; the method was immunoSEQ multiplex PCR. Of roughly 150,000 clones listed, roughly 92% are singletons. Sequenced material: peripheral blood, taken 28 days after the second AZD1222 dose. These receptors were collected from an adult who received the AZD1222 COVID-19 vaccine. CDR3s include the opening cysteine and the closing phenylalanine or tryptophan. A D gene is named only where the DNA matches it firmly. Clone sizes are given selectively: once, few, many, or a class where the clone is expanded.

D: TRBD2; size: NA; length: 18; J: TRBJ2-1; V: TRBV7-8; CDR3: CASSFGTSGSATYNEQFF; DNA: TGTGCCAGCAGCTTTGGGACTAGCGGGAGTGCCACCTACAATGAGCAGTTCTTC
D: NA; size: once; length: 14; J: TRBJ1-2; V: TRBV4-1; CDR3: CASSQGAGTRGYTF; DNA: TGCGCCAGCAGCCAAGGTGCCGGGACCCGTGGCTACACCTTC
D: NA; size: NA; length: 15; J: TRBJ1-1; V: TRBV16; CDR3: CASSQSREGSTEAFF; DNA: TGTGCCAGCAGCCAATCGAGGGAGGGGAGCACTGAAGCTTTCTTT
D: NA; size: NA; length: 15; J: TRBJ2-1; V: TRBV30; CDR3: CAWRDTGGPYNEQFF; DNA: TGTGCCTGGAGGGATACGGGTGGGCCCTACAATGAGCAGTTCTTC
D: NA; size: once; length: 13; J: TRBJ1-2; V: TRBV27; CDR3: CASRPDRYYGYTF; DNA: TGTGCCAGCAGACCTGACAGGTACTATGGCTACACCTTC
D: TRBD1; size: NA; length: 16; J: TRBJ1-3; V: TRBV4-3; CDR3: CASSQDQQGAGNTIYF; DNA: TGCGCCAGCAGCCAAGATCAGCAGGGGGCTGGAAACACCATATATTTT
D: NA; size: once; length: 15; J: TRBJ1-2; V: TRBV6-1; CDR3: CASSEAPDTNYGYTF; DNA: TGTGCCAGCAGTGAAGCGCCGGACACAAACTATGGCTACACCTTC
D: NA; size: once; length: 14; J: TRBJ1-2; V: TRBV7-2; CDR3: CASSLEAGVYGYTF; DNA: TGTGCCAGCAGCTTAGAGGCAGGAGTATATGGCTACACCTTC
D: NA; size: NA; length: 15; J: TRBJ1-5; V: TRBV27; CDR3: CASSPWAPANQPQHF; DNA: TGTGCCAGCTCCCCATGGGCCCCGGCTAATCAGCCCCAGCATTTT
D: NA; size: once; length: 16; J: TRBJ1-3; V: TRBV4-1; CDR3: CASSQAATGAGNTIYF; DNA: TGCGCCAGCAGCCAAGCAGCAACTGGGGCTGGAAACACCATATATTTT
D: NA; size: NA; length: 12; J: TRBJ2-7; V: TRBV12-3/TRBV12-4; CDR3: CASSLVQGEQYF; DNA: TGTGCCAGCAGTTTAGTGCAGGGCGAGCAGTACTTC
D: NA; size: NA; length: 12; J: TRBJ1-2; V: TRBV28; CDR3: CASSSRDYGYTF; DNA: TGTGCCAGCAGTTCCAGAGACTATGGCTACACCTTC
D: NA; size: NA; length: 12; J: TRBJ1-5; V: TRBV27; CDR3: CASSSGFQPQHF; DNA: TGTGCCAGCAGTTCAGGGTTTCAGCCCCAGCATTTT
D: NA; size: NA; length: 14; J: TRBJ1-5; V: TRBV2; CDR3: CASGLDTNNQPQHF; DNA: TGTGCCAGCGGGCTGGACACTAACAATCAGCCCCAGCATTTT
D: NA; size: NA; length: 11; J: TRBJ2-2; V: TRBV5-4; CDR3: CASSLAGELFF; DNA: TGTGCCAGCAGCTTGGCCGGGGAGCTGTTTTTT
D: NA; size: once; length: 14; J: TRBJ1-1; V: TRBV6-4; CDR3: CASSAEAGRTEAFF; DNA: TGTGCCAGCAGTGCCGAGGCGGGGAGAACTGAAGCTTTCTTT
D: NA; size: NA; length: 13; J: TRBJ1-2; V: TRBV7-9; CDR3: CASSLEQSYGYTF; DNA: TGTGCCAGCAGCTTAGAACAGTCCTATGGCTACACCTTC
D: TRBD2; size: few; length: 16; J: TRBJ2-2; V: TRBV15; CDR3: CATSRAAGGRPGELFF; DNA: TGTGCCACCAGCAGAGCAGCGGGGGGGCGTCCCGGGGAGCTGTTTTTT
D: TRBD2; size: NA; length: 15; J: TRBJ2-2; V: TRBV19; CDR3: CASSIIAGDTGELFF; DNA: TGTGCCAGTAGTATCATAGCGGGGGACACCGGGGAGCTGTTTTTT
D: NA; size: NA; length: 15; J: TRBJ2-2; V: TRBV7-9; CDR3: CASSLTWPLGGELFF; DNA: TGTGCCAGCAGCTTAACGTGGCCCTTAGGGGGGGAGCTGTTTTTT
D: NA; size: NA; length: 15; J: TRBJ2-1; V: TRBV7-2; CDR3: CASSYGTSNGNEQFF; DNA: TGTGCCAGCAGCTATGGGACTTCAAATGGCAATGAGCAGTTCTTC
D: NA; size: NA; length: 13; J: TRBJ1-1; V: TRBV3-1/TRBV3-2; CDR3: CASSQREHTEAFF; DNA: TGTGCCAGCAGCCAAAGGGAACACACTGAAGCTTTCTTT
D: NA; size: NA; length: 13; J: TRBJ1-1; V: TRBV9; CDR3: CASSAVKGGEAFF; DNA: TGTGCCAGCAGCGCCGTTAAAGGGGGTGAAGCTTTCTTT
D: NA; size: NA; length: 15; J: TRBJ1-5; V: TRBV19; CDR3: CASSPPGGNHQPQHF; DNA: TGTGCCAGTAGTCCGCCAGGAGGGAACCATCAGCCCCAGCATTTT
D: TRBD1; size: NA; length: 15; J: TRBJ1-2; V: TRBV4-3; CDR3: CASSQGGGGGYGYTF; DNA: TGCGCCAGCAGCCAAGGGGGAGGGGGCGGCTATGGCTACACCTTC
D: NA; size: NA; length: 15; J: TRBJ1-1; V: TRBV18; CDR3: CASSWPGSLDTEAFF; DNA: TGTGCCAGCTCATGGCCAGGGTCTTTGGACACTGAAGCTTTCTTT
D: TRBD2; size: NA; length: 16; J: TRBJ2-7; V: TRBV18; CDR3: CASSPLGSGFSYEQYF; DNA: TGTGCCAGCTCACCTTTGGGTAGCGGGTTTTCCTACGAGCAGTACTTC
D: NA; size: NA; length: 15; J: TRBJ1-4; V: TRBV9; CDR3: CASSVEPTAGEKLFF; DNA: TGTGCCAGCAGCGTAGAACCGACGGCCGGGGAAAAACTGTTTTTT
D: NA; size: once; length: 14; J: TRBJ1-2; V: TRBV2; CDR3: CASSPDGGNYGYTF; DNA: TGTGCCAGCAGTCCGGACGGCGGCAACTATGGCTACACCTTC
D: NA; size: NA; length: 12; J: TRBJ1-1; V: TRBV27; CDR3: CASSFLGTEAFF; DNA: TGTGCCAGCAGTTTTTTGGGCACTGAAGCTTTCTTT
D: NA; size: NA; length: 15; J: TRBJ1-3; V: TRBV19; CDR3: CASSLRGIDGNTIYF; DNA: TGTGCCAGTAGTTTAAGGGGCATCGATGGAAACACCATATATTTT
D: TRBD1; size: NA; length: 16; J: TRBJ1-5; V: TRBV19; CDR3: CASRPGQANSNQPQHF; DNA: TGTGCCAGTAGACCGGGACAGGCTAATAGCAATCAGCCCCAGCATTTT
D: TRBD1; size: NA; length: 16; J: TRBJ1-1; V: TRBV18; CDR3: CASSPAPGTGKPEAFF; DNA: TGTGCCAGCTCACCAGCACCCGGGACAGGGAAGCCTGAAGCTTTCTTT
D: NA; size: NA; length: 18; J: TRBJ2-2; V: TRBV27; CDR3: CASSGGQGVFPNTGELFF; DNA: TGTGCCAGCAGTGGAGGGCAGGGAGTTTTCCCCAACACCGGGGAGCTGTTTTTT
D: NA; size: NA; length: 13; J: TRBJ1-1; V: TRBV12-3/TRBV12-4; CDR3: CASSSGPNTEAFF; DNA: TGTGCCAGCAGTAGCGGTCCGAACACTGAAGCTTTCTTT
D: TRBD1; size: NA; length: 21; J: TRBJ1-2; V: TRBV30; CDR3: CAWSVGLRILQGAFGDYGYTF; DNA: TGTGCCTGGAGTGTTGGTCTGCGTATCTTACAGGGGGCCTTTGGTGACTATGGCTACACCTTC
D: NA; size: NA; length: 13; J: TRBJ1-5; V: TRBV6-5; CDR3: CASSIRRNQPQHF; DNA: TGTGCCAGCAGCATCCGACGAAATCAGCCCCAGCATTTT
D: NA; size: NA; length: 13; J: TRBJ1-5; V: TRBV12-3/TRBV12-4; CDR3: CASSSGERQPQHF; DNA: TGTGCCAGCAGTTCGGGGGAAAGACAGCCCCAGCATTTT
D: TRBD2; size: NA; length: 15; J: TRBJ2-1; V: TRBV5-1; CDR3: CASSLGGTSVDEQFF; DNA: TGCGCCAGCAGCTTGGGGGGGACTAGCGTGGATGAGCAGTTCTTC
D: TRBD1; size: NA; length: 14; J: TRBJ1-6; V: TRBV9; CDR3: CASGRGPENSPLHF; DNA: TGTGCCAGCGGCAGGGGGCCGGAGAATTCACCCCTCCACTTT
D: NA; size: NA; length: 14; J: TRBJ2-1; V: TRBV2; CDR3: CASTQTRTYNEQFF; DNA: TGTGCCAGCACCCAGACTCGTACCTACAATGAGCAGTTCTTC
D: NA; size: once; length: 13; J: TRBJ1-5; V: TRBV19; CDR3: CASSILGSQPQHF; DNA: TGTGCCAGTAGTATTTTAGGCAGCCAGCCCCAGCATTTT
D: NA; size: NA; length: 13; J: TRBJ1-1; V: TRBV29-1; CDR3: CSVVRGGATEAFF; DNA: TGCAGCGTTGTTCGTGGGGGAGCGACTGAAGCTTTCTTT
D: NA; size: NA; length: 14; J: TRBJ1-1; V: TRBV2; CDR3: CASSVFLGDTEAFF; DNA: TGTGCCAGCAGTGTGTTCCTGGGAGACACTGAAGCTTTCTTT
D: NA; size: NA; length: 15; J: TRBJ2-1; V: TRBV24-1; CDR3: CATSAAGKGYNEQFF; DNA: TGTGCCACCAGTGCAGCAGGTAAAGGCTACAATGAGCAGTTCTTC
D: NA; size: NA; length: 19; J: TRBJ2-6; V: TRBV18; CDR3: CASSPPGVYGAAGANVLTF; DNA: TGTGCCAGCTCACCCCCGGGGGTTTACGGGGCGGCTGGGGCCAACGTCCTGACTTTC
D: TRBD1; size: NA; length: 14; J: TRBJ1-2; V: TRBV30; CDR3: CAWRTGTGAFGYTF; DNA: TGTGCCTGGAGAACCGGGACAGGGGCTTTTGGCTACACCTTC